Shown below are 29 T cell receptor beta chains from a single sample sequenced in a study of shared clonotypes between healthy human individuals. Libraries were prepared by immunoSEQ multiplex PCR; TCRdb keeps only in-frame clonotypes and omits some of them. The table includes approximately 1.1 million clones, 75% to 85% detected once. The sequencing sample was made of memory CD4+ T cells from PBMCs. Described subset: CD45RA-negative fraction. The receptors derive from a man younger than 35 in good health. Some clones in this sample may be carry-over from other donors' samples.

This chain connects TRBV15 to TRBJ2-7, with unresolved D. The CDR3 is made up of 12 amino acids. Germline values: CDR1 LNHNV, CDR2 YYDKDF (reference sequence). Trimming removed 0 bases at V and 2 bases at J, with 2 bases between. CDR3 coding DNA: TGTGCCACCAGCAGAGATACCTACGAGCAGTACTTC. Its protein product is CATSRDTYEQYF.

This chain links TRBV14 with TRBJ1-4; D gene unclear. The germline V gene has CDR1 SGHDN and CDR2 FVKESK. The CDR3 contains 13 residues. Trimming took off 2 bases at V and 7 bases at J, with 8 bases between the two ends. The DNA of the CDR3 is TGTGCCAGCAGCCAATTTTTGGGTGAAAAACTGTTTTTT. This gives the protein CASSQFLGEKLFF.

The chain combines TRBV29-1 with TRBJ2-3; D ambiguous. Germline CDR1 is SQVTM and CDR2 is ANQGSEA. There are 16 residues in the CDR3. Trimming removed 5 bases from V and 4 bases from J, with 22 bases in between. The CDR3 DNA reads TGCAGCGTTTCAAATGAGTACTCATCCCCCGCAGATACGCAGTATTTT. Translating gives CSVSNEYSSPADTQYF.

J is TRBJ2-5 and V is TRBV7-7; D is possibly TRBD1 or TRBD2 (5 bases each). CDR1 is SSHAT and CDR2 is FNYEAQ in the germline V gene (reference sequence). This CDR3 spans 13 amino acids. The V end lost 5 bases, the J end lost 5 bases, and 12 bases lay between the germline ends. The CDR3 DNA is TGTGCCAGCAGCGGGGGAGAGGGGGAGACCCAGTACTTC. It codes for CASSGGEGETQYF.

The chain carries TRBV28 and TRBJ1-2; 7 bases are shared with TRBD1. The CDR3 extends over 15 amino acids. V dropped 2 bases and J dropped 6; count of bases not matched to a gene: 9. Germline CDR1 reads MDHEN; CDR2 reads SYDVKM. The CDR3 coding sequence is TGTGCCAGCAGTTTACCCTCCCAGGGGGGGAATGGCTACACCTTC. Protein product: CASSLPSQGGNGYTF.

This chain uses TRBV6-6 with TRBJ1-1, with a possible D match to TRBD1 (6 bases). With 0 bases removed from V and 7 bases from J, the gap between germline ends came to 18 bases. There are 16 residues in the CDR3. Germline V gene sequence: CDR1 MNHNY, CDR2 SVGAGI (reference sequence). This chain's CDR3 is CASSYSNLGGQVEAFF. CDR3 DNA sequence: TGTGCCAGCAGTTACTCGAACCTCGGGGGGCAAGTTGAAGCTTTCTTT.

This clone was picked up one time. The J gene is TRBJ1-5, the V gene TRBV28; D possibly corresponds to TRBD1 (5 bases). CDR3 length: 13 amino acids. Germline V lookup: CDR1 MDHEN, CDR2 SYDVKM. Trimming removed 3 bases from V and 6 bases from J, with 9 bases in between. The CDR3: CASSFTGGQPQHF. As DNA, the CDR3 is TGTGCCAGCAGTTTCACAGGTGGTCAGCCCCAGCATTTT.

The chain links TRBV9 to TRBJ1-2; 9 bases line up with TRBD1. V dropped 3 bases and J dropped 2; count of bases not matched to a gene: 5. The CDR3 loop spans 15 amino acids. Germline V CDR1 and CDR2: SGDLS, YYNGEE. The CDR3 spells CASSAPQGANYGYTF. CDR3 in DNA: TGTGCCAGCAGCGCCCCACAGGGGGCGAACTATGGCTACACCTTC.

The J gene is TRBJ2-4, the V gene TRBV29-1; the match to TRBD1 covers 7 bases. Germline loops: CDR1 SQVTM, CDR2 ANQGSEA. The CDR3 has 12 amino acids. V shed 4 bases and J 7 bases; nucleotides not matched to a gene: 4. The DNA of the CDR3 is TGCAGCGTTGGTTCGACAGGGAACATTCAGTACTTC. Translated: CSVGSTGNIQYF.

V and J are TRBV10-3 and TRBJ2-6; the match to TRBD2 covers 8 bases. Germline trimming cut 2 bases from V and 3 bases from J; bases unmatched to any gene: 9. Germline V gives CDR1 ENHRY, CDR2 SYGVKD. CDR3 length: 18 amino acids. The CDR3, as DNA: TGTGCCATCAGTGAGCAACCCGGGAGGGGCGGTGGGGCCAACGTCCTGACTTTC. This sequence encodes CAISEQPGRGGGANVLTF.

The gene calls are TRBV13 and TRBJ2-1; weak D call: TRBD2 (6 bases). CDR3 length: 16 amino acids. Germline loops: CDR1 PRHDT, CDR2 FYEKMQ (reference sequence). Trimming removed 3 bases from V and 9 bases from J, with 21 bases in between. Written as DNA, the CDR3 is TGTGCCAGCAGCTTGCGGGCGGGAACGGTTCAAGGTGAGCAGTTCTTC. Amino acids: CASSLRAGTVQGEQFF.

In nucleotides, the CDR3 is TGTGCCAGCACTTCCTTCACAGATACGCAGTATTTT. Translating it yields CASTSFTDTQYF. This chain links TRBV25-1 with TRBJ2-3; no clear D. The CDR3 is 12 amino acids. Trimming pared 7 bases from V and 2 bases from J, leaving 7 bases between. In germline, CDR1 is MGHDK, CDR2 SYGVNS.

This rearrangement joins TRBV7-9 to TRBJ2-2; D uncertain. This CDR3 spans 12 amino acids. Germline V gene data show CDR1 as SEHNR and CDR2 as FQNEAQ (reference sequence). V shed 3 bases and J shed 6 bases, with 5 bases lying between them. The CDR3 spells CASSFGAGELFF. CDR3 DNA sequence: TGTGCCAGCAGCTTCGGTGCCGGGGAGCTGTTTTTT.

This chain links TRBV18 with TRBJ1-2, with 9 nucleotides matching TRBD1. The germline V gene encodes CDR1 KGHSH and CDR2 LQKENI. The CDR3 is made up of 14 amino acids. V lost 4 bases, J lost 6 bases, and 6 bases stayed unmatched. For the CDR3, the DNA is TGTGCCAGCTCACGCGACAGGGGGGCGGATGGCTACACCTTC. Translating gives CASSRDRGADGYTF. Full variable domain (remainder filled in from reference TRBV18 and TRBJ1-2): NAGVMQNPRHLVRRRGQEARLRCSPMKGHSHVYWYRQLPEEGLKFMVYLQKENIIDESGMPKERFSAEFPKEGPSILRIQQVVRGDSAAYFCASSRDRGADGYTFGSGTRLTVV.

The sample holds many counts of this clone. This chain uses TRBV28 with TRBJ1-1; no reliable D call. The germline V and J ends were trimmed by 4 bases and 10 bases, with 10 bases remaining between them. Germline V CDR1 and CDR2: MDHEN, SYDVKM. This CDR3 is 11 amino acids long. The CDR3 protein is CASSSWLGAFF. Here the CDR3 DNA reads TGTGCCAGCAGTTCCTGGCTTGGAGCTTTCTTT.

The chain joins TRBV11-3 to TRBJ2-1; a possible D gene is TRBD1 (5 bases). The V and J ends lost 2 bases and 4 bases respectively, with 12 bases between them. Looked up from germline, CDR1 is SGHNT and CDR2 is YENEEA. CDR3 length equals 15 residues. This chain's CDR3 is CASSLKDTIYNEQFF. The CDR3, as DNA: TGTGCCAGCAGCTTAAAGGACACTATTTACAATGAGCAGTTCTTC.

The CDR3 sequence is CASSLVSSAGVLTQYF. CDR3 coding DNA: TGTGCCAGCAGCTTAGTAAGCTCAGCGGGAGTCCTTACGCAGTATTTT. The chain employs TRBV11-2 and TRBJ2-3; 8 bases fit TRBD2. With 1 base clipped from V and 8 bases from J, the junction kept 11 bases outside the gene matches. This CDR3 contains 16 residues. Germline loops: CDR1 SGHAT, CDR2 FQNNGV.

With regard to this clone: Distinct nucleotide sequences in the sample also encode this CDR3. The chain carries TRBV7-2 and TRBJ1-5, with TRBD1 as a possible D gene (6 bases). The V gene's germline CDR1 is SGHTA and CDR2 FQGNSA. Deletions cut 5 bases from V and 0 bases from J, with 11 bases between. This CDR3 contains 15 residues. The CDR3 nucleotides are TGTGCCAGCAGCCTAGGACAGTATAGCAATCAGCCCCAGCATTTT. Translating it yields CASSLGQYSNQPQHF.

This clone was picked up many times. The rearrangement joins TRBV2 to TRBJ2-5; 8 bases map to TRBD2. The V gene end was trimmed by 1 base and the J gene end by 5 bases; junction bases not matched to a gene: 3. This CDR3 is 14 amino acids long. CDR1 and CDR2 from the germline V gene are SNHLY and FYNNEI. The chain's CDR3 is CASSEESGGETQYF. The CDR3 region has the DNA TGTGCCAGCAGTGAAGAATCGGGAGGGGAGACCCAGTACTTC.

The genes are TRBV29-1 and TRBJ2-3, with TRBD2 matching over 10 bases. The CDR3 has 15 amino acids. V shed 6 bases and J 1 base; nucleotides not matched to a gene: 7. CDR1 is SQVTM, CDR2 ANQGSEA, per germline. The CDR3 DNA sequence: TGCAGCGTGGTGGGACTAGCGCCCCGCACAGATACGCAGTATTTT. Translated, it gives CSVVGLAPRTDTQYF.

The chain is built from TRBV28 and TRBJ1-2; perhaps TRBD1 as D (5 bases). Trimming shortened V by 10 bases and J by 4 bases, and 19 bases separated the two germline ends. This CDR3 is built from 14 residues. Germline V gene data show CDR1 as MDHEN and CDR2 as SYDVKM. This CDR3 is CATSTGAGSYGYTF. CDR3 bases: TGTGCCACCTCGACCGGGGCAGGGAGCTATGGCTACACCTTC.

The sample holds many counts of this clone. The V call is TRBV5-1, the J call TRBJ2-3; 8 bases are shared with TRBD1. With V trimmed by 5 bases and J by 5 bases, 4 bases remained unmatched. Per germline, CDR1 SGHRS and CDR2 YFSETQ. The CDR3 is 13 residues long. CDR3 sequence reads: CASRDREGDTQYF. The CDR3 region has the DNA TGCGCCAGCAGGGACAGGGAAGGAGATACGCAGTATTTT. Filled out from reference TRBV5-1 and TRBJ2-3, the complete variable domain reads KAGVTQTPRYLIKTRGQQVTLSCSPISGHRSVSWYQQTPGQGLQFLFEYFSETQRNKGNFPGRFSGRQFSNSRSEMNVSTLELGDSALYLCASRDREGDTQYFGPGTRLTVL.

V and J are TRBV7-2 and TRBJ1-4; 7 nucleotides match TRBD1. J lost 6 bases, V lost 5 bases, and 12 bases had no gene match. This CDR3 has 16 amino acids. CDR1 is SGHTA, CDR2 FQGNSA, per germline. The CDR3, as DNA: TGTGCCAGCAGCAAGACAGGGTTTACGCGGGATGAAAAACTGTTTTTT. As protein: CASSKTGFTRDEKLFF. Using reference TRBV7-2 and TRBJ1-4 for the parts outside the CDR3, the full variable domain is GAGVSQSPSNKVTEKGKDVELRCDPISGHTALYWYRQSLGQGLEFLIYFQGNSAPDKSGLPSDRFSAERTGGSVSTLTIQRTQQEDSAVYLCASSKTGFTRDEKLFFGSGTQLSVL.

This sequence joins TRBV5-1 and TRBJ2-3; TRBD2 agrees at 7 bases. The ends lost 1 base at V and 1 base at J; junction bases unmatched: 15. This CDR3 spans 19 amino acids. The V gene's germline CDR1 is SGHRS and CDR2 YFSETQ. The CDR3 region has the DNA TGCGCCAGCAGCTTGTCTCCTAGCGGTAGGGGTGGCGGCACAGATACGCAGTATTTT. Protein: CASSLSPSGRGGGTDTQYF.

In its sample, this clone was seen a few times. The CDR3 is CASSPDRTDTQYF. Here the CDR3 DNA reads TGTGCCAGCAGCCCTGATCGCACAGATACGCAGTATTTT. This sequence joins TRBV7-8 and TRBJ2-3; D ambiguous. The CDR3 consists of 13 residues. Per the germline V gene, CDR1 is SGHVS and CDR2 is FQNEAQ. Trimming removed 5 bases from V and 1 base from J, with 7 bases in between.

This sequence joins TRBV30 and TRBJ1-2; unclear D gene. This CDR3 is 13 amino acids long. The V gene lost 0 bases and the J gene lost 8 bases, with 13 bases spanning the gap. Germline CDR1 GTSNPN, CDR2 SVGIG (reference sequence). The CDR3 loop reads CAWSVLDYPGYTF. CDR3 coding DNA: TGTGCCTGGAGTGTACTTGACTATCCAGGCTACACCTTC.

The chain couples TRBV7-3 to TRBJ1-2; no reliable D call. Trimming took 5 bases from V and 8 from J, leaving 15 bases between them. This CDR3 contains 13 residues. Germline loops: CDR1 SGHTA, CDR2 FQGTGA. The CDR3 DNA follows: TGTGCCAGCAGCCCTGACCGAGAGGCGGGCTACACCTTC. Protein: CASSPDREAGYTF.

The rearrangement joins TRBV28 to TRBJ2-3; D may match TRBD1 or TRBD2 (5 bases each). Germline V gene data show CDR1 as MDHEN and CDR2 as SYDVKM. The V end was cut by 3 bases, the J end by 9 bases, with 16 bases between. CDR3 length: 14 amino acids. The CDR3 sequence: CASSFRDPGKTQYF. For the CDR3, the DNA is TGTGCCAGCAGTTTCCGGGACCCTGGGAAGACGCAGTATTTT.

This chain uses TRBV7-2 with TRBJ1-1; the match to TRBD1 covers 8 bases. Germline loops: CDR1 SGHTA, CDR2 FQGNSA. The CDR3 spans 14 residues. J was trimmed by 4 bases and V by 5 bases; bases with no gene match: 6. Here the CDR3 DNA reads TGTGCCAGCAGCCAAAGAACAGGGGGCACTGAAGCTTTCTTT. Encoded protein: CASSQRTGGTEAFF.